These T cell receptor beta chains were read from a single sample in a study of T-cell memory formation after mild COVID-19. MiXCR, run by TCRdb on the 5' RACE reads, gives a single entry per CDR3 protein. The sample includes fewer than 450,000 distinct CDR3 sequences, under 25% seen only once; the top ten take approximately 13%. The sample taken for sequencing was PBMCs or a T cell subset sorted from them (not recorded which). All receptors derive from an adult woman who had mild COVID-19 (a few samples of this study predate the infection). Cell type and time point are not known. The CDR3 runs from the conserved cysteine through the conserved F or W. A D gene is named only where the DNA matches it firmly. Clone size is shown for a subset of rows, as once, few, many or a class of expanded clone.

-,TRBV9,TRBD2,TRBJ2-7,TGTGCCAGCAGCCCCAGCGGGGGGACCTCCTACGAGCAGTACTTC,CASSPSGGTSYEQYF
-,TRBV7-6,-,TRBJ2-7,TGTGCCAGCAGCCCAGAGGAGGGATGGTGGGAGCAGTACTTC,CASSPEEGWWEQYF
-,TRBV12-3/TRBV12-4,-,TRBJ1-4,TGTGCCAGCACTCTTCCAAGTAATGAAAAACTGTTTTTT,CASTLPSNEKLFF
-,TRBV12-3/TRBV12-4,TRBD1,TRBJ1-1,TGTGCCAGCAGGCGACAGGGCGCCACTGAAGCTTTCTTT,CASRRQGATEAFF
-,TRBV7-3,-,TRBJ1-5,TGTGCCAGCAGCTCGGGATTTGGCCAGCCCCAGCATTTT,CASSSGFGQPQHF
-,TRBV5-1,-,TRBJ1-1,TGCGCCAGCAAGTACGGCCTGAACACTGAAGCTTTCTTT,CASKYGLNTEAFF
-,TRBV20-1,TRBD1,TRBJ2-4,TGCAGTGCTGGGCGGGGACAGGGGGAAAACATTCAGTACTTC,CSAGRGQGENIQYF
-,TRBV7-2,-,TRBJ2-1,TGTGCCAGCAGCCCCCGGGGTGGGAGATCCTACAATGAGCAGTTCTTC,CASSPRGGRSYNEQFF
many,TRBV5-1,TRBD2,TRBJ2-3,TGCGCCAGCAGCTTGGGCCTAGCGGACTCTAGCACAGATACGCAGTATTTT,CASSLGLADSSTDTQYF
few,TRBV3-1,-,TRBJ2-2,TGTGCCAGCAGCCAAGATTTTTGGGGAAGAGGGACCGGGGAGCTGTTTTTT,CASSQDFWGRGTGELFF
few,TRBV24-1,-,TRBJ2-2,TGTGCCACCAGTGAACACAGGGCGTTAAACACCGGGGAGCTGTTTTTT,CATSEHRALNTGELFF
few,TRBV6-6,TRBD1,TRBJ1-5,TGTGCCAGCAGTTCGTCAGGGGGCGCAGGGCAGCCCCAGCATTTT,CASSSSGGAGQPQHF
-,TRBV19,TRBD2,TRBJ2-7,TGTGCCAGTAGTCTACTAGCGCACGCCTACGAGCAGTACTTC,CASSLLAHAYEQYF
-,TRBV15,-,TRBJ2-4,TGTGCCACCAGCAGAGGGTGGAGGGATTTGAGAGGGACAGAACGGCTAGCCAAAAACATTCAGTACTTC,CATSRGWRDLRGTERLAKNIQYF
many,TRBV29-1,TRBD2,TRBJ2-3,TGCAGCGTTTATCTGCGGGAGATCGGGGATACGCAGTATTTT,CSVYLREIGDTQYF
few,TRBV20-1,TRBD2,TRBJ2-1,TGCAGTGCTTCAACGGGACTAGCGGGAGCCCTCTACAATGAGCAGTTCTTC,CSASTGLAGALYNEQFF
few,TRBV7-9,TRBD2,TRBJ2-3,TGTGCCAGCAGCTCTCTAGCGGGAGTCTCCCAGGTTACGCAGTATTTT,CASSSLAGVSQVTQYF
few,TRBV9,TRBD1,TRBJ2-7,TGTGCCAGCAGCGTAGCCTCCGGGACAGGGTACGAGCAGTACTTC,CASSVASGTGYEQYF
-,TRBV6-2/TRBV6-3,-,TRBJ1-3,TGTGCCAGCAGTCGAGCCGGGCTCTCTGGAAACACCATATATTTT,CASSRAGLSGNTIYF
-,TRBV30,-,TRBJ1-5,TGTGCCTGGAGTGTCGGGCTTTCAAATCAGCCCCAGCATTTT,CAWSVGLSNQPQHF
-,TRBV7-2,-,TRBJ2-3,TGTGCCAGCAGCTTAAGGACCGCCGCAGATACGCAGTATTTT,CASSLRTAADTQYF
few,TRBV6-1,TRBD2,TRBJ2-7,TGTGCCAGCGTCACTAGCGGGAGCTCCTACGAGCAGTACTTC,CASVTSGSSYEQYF
-,TRBV5-6,TRBD1,TRBJ2-1,TGTGCCAGCAGCTTGGCCCCAGGGGGTGAGCAGTTCTTC,CASSLAPGGEQFF
-,TRBV4-2,-,TRBJ2-1,TGTGCCAGCAGCCGGGTAGCCTACAATGAGCAGTTCTTC,CASSRVAYNEQFF
-,TRBV19,TRBD1,TRBJ1-2,TGTGCCAGTAGTATAGTCCCCCGCGGACAGGGCCAAGGCTATGGCTACACCTTC,CASSIVPRGQGQGYGYTF
few,TRBV7-3,TRBD1,TRBJ2-5,TGTGCCAGCAGCTTACGACAGGGGGCAGAGACCCAGTACTTC,CASSLRQGAETQYF
-,TRBV7-9,TRBD1,TRBJ1-1,TGTGCCAGCAGGACAGGGGGCTTGGGCACTGAAGCTTTCTTT,CASRTGGLGTEAFF
-,TRBV2,TRBD1,TRBJ2-5,TGTGCCAGCAGCTCTGGACAGGGGGGCGACCATATCTTC,CASSSGQGGDHIF
few,TRBV4-3,TRBD2,TRBJ2-4,TGCGCCAGCAGCCAAGATTCGGCTAGCGGGAGGGCCGGGTTGGACATTCAGTACTTC,CASSQDSASGRAGLDIQYF
many,TRBV4-2,TRBD2,TRBJ2-5,TGTGCCAGCAGCCAGCTGGGACTAGTGGGGGAGACCCAGTACTTC,CASSQLGLVGETQYF
few,TRBV4-2,-,TRBJ1-2,TGTGCCAGCAGCCAGGCAGGGGCGATCTATGGCTACACCTTC,CASSQAGAIYGYTF
many,TRBV7-9,TRBD2,TRBJ2-7,TGTGCCAGCAGCTTAGGGGCGGGAGGGGGCTACGAGCAGTACTTC,CASSLGAGGGYEQYF